The 11 T cell receptor beta chains below were found in one sample sequenced in a study of blood T cell repertoires in COVID-19. Some clones are missing from TCRdb's copy, which holds only in-frame ones; the method was immunoSEQ multiplex PCR. Here the sample spans 40,000 to 55,000 clones, approximately 80% being singletons. Input material: peripheral blood. All receptors derive from a man in his 70s with acute or convalescent COVID-19.

This chain links TRBV18 with TRBJ2-3; 7 nucleotides match TRBD2. CDR1 KGHSH and CDR2 LQKENI come from the germline V gene. This CDR3 region has 13 residues. The J segment lost 5 bases and the V segment lost 6 bases, leaving 5 bases of the junction unmatched. CDR3 nucleotides: TGTGCCAGCTCTCGGACTAGTGAAGATACGCAGTATTTT. It codes for CASSRTSEDTQYF. Based on the CDR3 plus reference TRBV18 and TRBJ2-3, the full variable domain is NAGVMQNPRHLVRRRGQEARLRCSPMKGHSHVYWYRQLPEEGLKFMVYLQKENIIDESGMPKERFSAEFPKEGPSILRIQQVVRGDSAAYFCASSRTSEDTQYFGPGTRLTVL.

V usage is TRBV9 and J usage is TRBJ2-7; 8 bases match TRBD1. CDR3 length: 15 amino acids. Germline trimming cut 1 base from V and 3 bases from J; bases unmatched to any gene: 6. Germline V gene lookup returns CDR1 SGDLS and CDR2 YYNGEE. CDR3 loop: CASSVSPGQGYEQYF. The CDR3 DNA is TGTGCCAGCAGCGTAAGTCCAGGACAGGGCTACGAGCAGTACTTC.

This rearrangement joins TRBV4-1 to TRBJ1-3, with D unclear. V was clipped by 0 bases and J by 0 bases, with 6 bases between them. This CDR3 is 15 amino acids long. CDR1 and CDR2 (germline): MGHRA, YSYEKL. The CDR3 region has the DNA TGCGCCAGCAGCCAAGATAGCAGCTCTGGAAACACCATATATTTT. Translated: CASSQDSSSGNTIYF.

The CDR3 here is CASAPSGYGYTF. The CDR3 nucleotides are TGTGCCAGCGCCCCCTCGGGCTATGGCTACACCTTC. The rearrangement links TRBV3-1 (or the pseudogene TRBV3-2) to TRBJ1-2, with D uncertain. The CDR3 length is 12 residues. CDR1 LGHDT and CDR2 YNNKEL come from the germline V gene (reference sequence). V was clipped by 8 bases and J by 4 bases, with 11 bases between them.

V and J are TRBV11-3 and TRBJ1-5; tentatively, D is TRBD1 (5 bases). V dropped 1 base and J dropped 0 bases, with 10 bases sitting between them. Germline-derived CDR1 and CDR2 are SGHNT and YENEEA. The CDR3 is 16 residues long. DNA for the CDR3: TGTGCCAGCAGCTTAGGGGGCCTGTATAGCAATCAGCCCCAGCATTTT. Its translation: CASSLGGLYSNQPQHF.

This chain joins TRBV18 and TRBJ2-7; tentatively, D is TRBD2 (5 bases). The CDR3 loop spans 14 amino acids. Trimming pared 3 bases from V and 2 bases from J, leaving 11 bases between. CDR1 and CDR2 (germline): KGHSH, LQKENI. CDR3 in amino acids: CASSPGGSTYEQYF. As DNA, the CDR3 is TGTGCCAGCTCACCCGGAGGAAGCACCTACGAGCAGTACTTC.

The CDR3 is CASSFTGARTDTQYF. The DNA for the CDR3 is TGTGCCAGCAGCTTCACAGGGGCCCGCACAGATACGCAGTATTTT. The chain carries TRBV7-9 and TRBJ2-3; 7 bases map to TRBD1. With 3 bases clipped from V and 1 base from J, the junction kept 4 bases outside the gene matches. CDR1 and CDR2 (germline): SEHNR, FQNEAQ (reference sequence). The CDR3 length is 15 residues.

The chain uses TRBV5-6 and TRBJ2-7; D is ambiguous. This CDR3 region has 12 residues. The germline gives CDR1 SGHDT, CDR2 YYEEEE. V lost 1 base to trimming and J lost 4 bases, with 6 bases between them. CDR3 loop: CASSLNKYEQYF. The CDR3 coding sequence is TGTGCCAGCAGCTTGAACAAATACGAGCAGTACTTC.

V usage is TRBV24-1 and J usage is TRBJ1-5; 11 bases map to TRBD1. V shed 3 bases and J 0 bases; nucleotides not matched to a gene: 9. This CDR3 contains 19 residues. Germline-derived CDR1 and CDR2 are KGHDR and SFDVKD. This CDR3 is CATSDPRDRGVYSNQPQHF. The CDR3 DNA reads TGTGCCACCAGTGATCCGCGGGACAGGGGGGTCTATAGCAATCAGCCCCAGCATTTT.

The CDR3 spells CATNFGNQPQHF. The CDR3 DNA reads TGTGCCACCAACTTCGGCAATCAGCCCCAGCATTTT. V usage is TRBV28 and J usage is TRBJ1-5; D gene ambiguous. The CDR3 has 12 amino acids. Germline loops: CDR1 MDHEN, CDR2 SYDVKM. The ends were cut back, 10 bases at V and 2 bases at J, with 9 bases in the middle.

J is TRBJ1-5 and V is TRBV6-2 or TRBV6-3; 10 nucleotides agree with TRBD1. CDR1 and CDR2 from the germline V gene are MNHEY and SVGEGT. Trimming at V came to 0 bases and at J to 6 bases, leaving 5 bases not matched to a gene. The CDR3 spans 16 residues. The CDR3 region is CASSYSTGGYGQPQHF. The CDR3 region has the DNA TGTGCCAGCAGTTACTCGACAGGGGGCTATGGTCAGCCCCAGCATTTT.